The 9 T cell receptor beta chains given below trace back to one sample, sequenced in a study. Each CDR3 protein gets one entry after TCRdb re-called the RT-PCR reads with MiXCR. The sample has 550,000 to 750,000 distinct CDR3 sequences, 13% to 15% seen once; the top ten hold 3% to 4.5%. The sample was memory CD4+ T cells from blood. The origin of the receptors is a female donor in good health, serving as a healthy control.

The table lists this clonotype with a few counts. The chain combines TRBV9 with TRBJ2-7, with TRBD2 matching over 8 bases. V shed 6 bases and J 1 base; nucleotides not matched to a gene: 15. This CDR3 contains 17 residues. The germline V gene has CDR1 SGDLS and CDR2 YYNGEE. The CDR3 nucleotides are TGTGCCAGCAACCGATTAGGGAGGACTAGCAGTTCCTACGAGCAGTACTTC. As protein: CASNRLGRTSSSYEQYF.

This clonotype was found many times. For the CDR3, the DNA is TGTGCCAGCAGTCACCCGGGCGGGACGACCAACTACAATGAGCAGTTCTTC. This codes for CASSHPGGTTNYNEQFF. V and J are TRBV7-9 and TRBJ2-1, with D maybe TRBD2 (6 bases). The CDR3 contains 17 residues. V was pared by 6 bases and J by 3 bases, with 21 bases between. Germline V CDR1 and CDR2: SEHNR, FQNEAQ (reference sequence).

At least ten counts were recorded for this clonotype. V usage is TRBV15 and J usage is TRBJ2-5; D not certain. In germline, CDR1 is LNHNV, CDR2 YYDKDF (reference sequence). This CDR3 comprises 14 residues. V was clipped by 4 bases and J by 5 bases, with 14 bases between them. The CDR3 region is CATSTSFNTETQYF. DNA of the CDR3: TGTGCCACCAGCACAAGCTTCAATACTGAGACCCAGTACTTC.

This clonotype was seen a few times. This sequence joins TRBV29-1 and TRBJ1-1; D might be TRBD1 (6 bases). Germline V lookup: CDR1 SQVTM, CDR2 ANQGSEA. The ends were cut back, 4 bases at V and 0 bases at J, with 18 bases in the middle. This CDR3 has 16 residues. In DNA, the CDR3 is TGCAGCGTTGTCAGGGGTCCTCCCGGAATGAACACTGAAGCTTTCTTT. The encoded protein is CSVVRGPPGMNTEAFF.

This clonotype showed up just a few times. This sequence joins TRBV7-6 and TRBJ2-7, with no clear D. Trimming took off 6 bases at V and 3 bases at J, with 12 bases between the two ends. This CDR3 region has 13 residues. Germline V CDR1 and CDR2: SGHVS, FNYEAQ. CDR3 sequence reads: CASRSGGGYEQYF. DNA of the CDR3: TGTGCCAGCAGGTCAGGCGGCGGCTACGAGCAGTACTTC.

There are a few counts of this clonotype. The chain links TRBV6-5 to TRBJ1-4; tentatively, D is TRBD1 (5 bases). Trimming removed 2 bases at V and 1 base at J, with 5 bases between. Per the germline V gene, CDR1 is MNHEY and CDR2 is SVGAGI. CDR3 length: 14 residues. The CDR3 here is CASSYGGTNEKLFF. DNA for the CDR3: TGTGCCAGCAGTTACGGGGGAACTAATGAAAAACTGTTTTTT.

The V and J genes are TRBV5-1 and TRBJ1-1; no clear D gene. V shed 3 bases and J shed 4 bases, with 13 bases lying between them. This CDR3 region has 14 residues. CDR1 and CDR2 (germline): SGHRS, YFSETQ. The CDR3 reads CASSSRPGSTEAFF. CDR3 coding DNA: TGCGCCAGCAGCTCCCGTCCCGGGAGCACTGAAGCTTTCTTT.

This clonotype was recorded many times. The chain couples TRBV5-1 to TRBJ2-5; 9 bases match TRBD1. The V and J ends lost 6 bases and 4 bases, in that order; junction bases with no gene match: 10. The CDR3 runs to 15 residues. Per the germline V gene, CDR1 is SGHRS and CDR2 is YFSETQ. CDR3 coding DNA: TGCGCCAGCAACCGATACTTGACAGGGGGAGAGACCCAGTACTTC. This gives the protein CASNRYLTGGETQYF.

This clonotype was counted a few times. This chain connects TRBV20-1 to TRBJ2-7; D ambiguous. This CDR3 has 14 residues. Germline V gives CDR1 DFQATT, CDR2 SNEGSKA (reference sequence). Trimming shortened V by 6 bases and J by 2 bases, and 17 bases separated the two germline ends. Here the CDR3 reads CSAYKVGDPYEQYF. The CDR3 nucleotides read TGCAGTGCCTACAAGGTGGGCGACCCCTACGAGCAGTACTTC.